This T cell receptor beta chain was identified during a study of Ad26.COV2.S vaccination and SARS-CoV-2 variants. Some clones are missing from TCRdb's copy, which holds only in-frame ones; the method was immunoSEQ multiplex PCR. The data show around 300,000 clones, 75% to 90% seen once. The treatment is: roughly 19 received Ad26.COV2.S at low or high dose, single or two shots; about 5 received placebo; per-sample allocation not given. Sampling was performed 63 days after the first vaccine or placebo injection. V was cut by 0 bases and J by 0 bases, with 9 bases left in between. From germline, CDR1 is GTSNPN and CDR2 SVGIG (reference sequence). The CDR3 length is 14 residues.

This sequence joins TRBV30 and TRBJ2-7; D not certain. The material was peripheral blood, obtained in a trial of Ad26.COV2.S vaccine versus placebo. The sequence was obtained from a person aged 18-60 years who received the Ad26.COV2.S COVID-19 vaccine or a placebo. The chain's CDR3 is CAWSVQVSSYEQYF. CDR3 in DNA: TGTGCCTGGAGTGTACAAGTTAGCTCCTACGAGCAGTACTTC.